This T cell receptor (beta chain) was observed in a study of cytomegalovirus exposure and HLA in healthy donors. Both 60 Vbeta primers and 13 Jbeta primers went into the PCR. The protocol was immunoSEQ multiplex PCR, while the TCRdb copy is restricted to in-frame clones and leaves out a portion. The table has about 200,000 clones, about 81% seen once; the top ten hold around 6%. The CDR3 length is 17 residues. Germline V gene sequence: CDR1 SGHVS, CDR2 FNYEAQ. The V end was cut by 2 bases, the J end by 0 bases, with 11 bases between. General study points: A reported reduction in N-insertions relative to the roughly 710-donor mean was seen in an Asian-associated ancestry cluster in a later analysis. The analysis excluded some indistinguishable V segments, including TRBV6-2 and TRBV6-3. DRB1 had the most TCR associations and HLA-C the fewest, a later analysis found, with rates varying by HLA locus. The presence/absence work took it that sequencing depth was about the same across donors.

Details on this clone: The target antigen is unknown.

The origin of this receptor is a woman between 45 and 60 years old in good health and CMV-seropositive. The rearrangement links TRBV7-6 to TRBJ2-6, with D hard to call. The sequenced sample was PBMCs. DNA of the CDR3: TGTGCCAGCAGCTTAACTGCCGTGAGCTCTGGGGCCAACGTCCTGACTTTC. Its translation: CASSLTAVSSGANVLTF.